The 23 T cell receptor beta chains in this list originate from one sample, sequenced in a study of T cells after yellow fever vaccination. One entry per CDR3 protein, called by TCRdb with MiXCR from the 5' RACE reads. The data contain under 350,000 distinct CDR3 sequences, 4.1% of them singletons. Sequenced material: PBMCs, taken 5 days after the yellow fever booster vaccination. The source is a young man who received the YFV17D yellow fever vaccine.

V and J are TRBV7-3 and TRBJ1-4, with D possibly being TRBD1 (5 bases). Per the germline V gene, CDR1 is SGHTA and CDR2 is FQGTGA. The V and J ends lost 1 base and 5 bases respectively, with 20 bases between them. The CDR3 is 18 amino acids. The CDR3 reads CASSLKGTMARVNEKLFF. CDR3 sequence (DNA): TGTGCCAGCAGCTTAAAGGGGACGATGGCAAGGGTGAATGAAAAACTGTTTTTT.

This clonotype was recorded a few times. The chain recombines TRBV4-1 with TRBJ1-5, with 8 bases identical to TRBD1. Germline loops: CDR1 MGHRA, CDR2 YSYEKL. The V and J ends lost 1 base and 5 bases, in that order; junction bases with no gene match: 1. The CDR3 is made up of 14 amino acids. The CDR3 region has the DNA TGCGCCAGCAGCCAAGGGACAGGGCATCAGCCCCAGCATTTT. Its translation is CASSQGTGHQPQHF.

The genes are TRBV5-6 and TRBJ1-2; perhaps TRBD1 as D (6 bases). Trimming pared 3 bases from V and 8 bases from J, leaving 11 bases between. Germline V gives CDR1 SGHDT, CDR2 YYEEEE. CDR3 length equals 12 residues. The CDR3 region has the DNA TGTGCCAGCAGCTCCAGGGGCCGCGGCTACACCTTC. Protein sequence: CASSSRGRGYTF.

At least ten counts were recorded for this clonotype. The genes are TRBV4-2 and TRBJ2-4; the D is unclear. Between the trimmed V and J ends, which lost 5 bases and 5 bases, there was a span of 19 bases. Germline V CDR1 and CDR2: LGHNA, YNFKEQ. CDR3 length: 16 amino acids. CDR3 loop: CASSLIAAGGQNIQYF. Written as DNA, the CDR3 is TGTGCCAGCAGCTTGATTGCGGCCGGCGGCCAAAACATTCAGTACTTC.

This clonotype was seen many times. The CDR3 nucleotides are TGTGCCAGCTTTTGGGTTCGAAGCTCCTACGAGCAGTACTTC. Translated, it gives CASFWVRSSYEQYF. The rearrangement uses TRBV21-1 and TRBJ2-7. TRBV21-1 is given as a pseudogene. This CDR3 has 14 residues.

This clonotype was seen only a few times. CDR3 DNA: TGCGCCAGCAGCTTGGACCCGGTAACTAATGAAAAACTGTTTTTT. Residues: CASSLDPVTNEKLFF. The chain has TRBV5-1 and TRBJ1-4; D unclear. The germline gives CDR1 SGHRS, CDR2 YFSETQ. V was shortened by 0 bases and J by 1 base, with 7 bases between the two germline ends. The CDR3 contains 15 residues.

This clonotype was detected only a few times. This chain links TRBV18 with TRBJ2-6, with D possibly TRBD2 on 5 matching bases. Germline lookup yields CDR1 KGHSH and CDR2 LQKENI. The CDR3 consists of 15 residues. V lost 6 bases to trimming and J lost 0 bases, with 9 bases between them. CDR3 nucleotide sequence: TGTGCCAGCTCCACACGGGGCTCTGGGGCCAACGTCCTGACTTTC. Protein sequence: CASSTRGSGANVLTF.

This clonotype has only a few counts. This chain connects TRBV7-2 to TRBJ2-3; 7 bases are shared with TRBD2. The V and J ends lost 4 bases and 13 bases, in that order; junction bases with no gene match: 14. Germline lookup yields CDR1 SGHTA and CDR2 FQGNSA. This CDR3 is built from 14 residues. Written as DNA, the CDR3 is TGTGCCAGCAGCTCAGGAGCGGGGCGGTGGGAGGAGTATTTT. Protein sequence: CASSSGAGRWEEYF.

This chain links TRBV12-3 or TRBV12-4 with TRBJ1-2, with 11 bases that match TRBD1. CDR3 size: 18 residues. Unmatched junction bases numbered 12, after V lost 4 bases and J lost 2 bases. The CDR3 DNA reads TGTGCCAGCAGTTCCCAGGACAGGGGGCAGTTAAGGAACTATGGCTACACCTTC. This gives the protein CASSSQDRGQLRNYGYTF.

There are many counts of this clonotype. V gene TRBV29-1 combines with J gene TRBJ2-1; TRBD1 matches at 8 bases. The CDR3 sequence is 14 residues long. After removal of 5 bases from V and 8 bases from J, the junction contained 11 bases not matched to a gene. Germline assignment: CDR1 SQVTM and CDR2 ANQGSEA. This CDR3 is CSVSPGQVRDEQFF. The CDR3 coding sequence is TGCAGCGTTTCACCGGGACAGGTTCGTGATGAGCAGTTCTTC.

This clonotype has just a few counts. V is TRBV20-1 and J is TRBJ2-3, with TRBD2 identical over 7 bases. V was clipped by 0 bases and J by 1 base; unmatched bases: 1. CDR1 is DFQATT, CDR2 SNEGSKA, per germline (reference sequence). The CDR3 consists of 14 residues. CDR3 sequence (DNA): TGCAGTGCTAGAGATGCGGGGGGCACAGATACGCAGTATTTT. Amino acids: CSARDAGGTDTQYF.

The CDR3 reads CATRGGASSYEQYF. The CDR3 DNA is TGTGCCACCCGAGGGGGGGCTTCTTCCTACGAGCAGTACTTC. The rearrangement uses TRBV5-4 and TRBJ2-7; possible D gene TRBD2, 7 bases. Germline V lookup: CDR1 SGHNT, CDR2 YYREEE (reference sequence). V lost 9 bases to trimming and J lost 1 base, with 17 bases between them. The CDR3 is 14 residues long.

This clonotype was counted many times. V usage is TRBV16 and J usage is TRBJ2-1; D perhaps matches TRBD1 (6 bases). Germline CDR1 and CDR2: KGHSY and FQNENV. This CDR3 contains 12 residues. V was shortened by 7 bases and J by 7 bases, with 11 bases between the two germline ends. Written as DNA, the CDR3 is TGTGCCAGCACCCGGGACACAAATGAGCAGTTCTTC. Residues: CASTRDTNEQFF.

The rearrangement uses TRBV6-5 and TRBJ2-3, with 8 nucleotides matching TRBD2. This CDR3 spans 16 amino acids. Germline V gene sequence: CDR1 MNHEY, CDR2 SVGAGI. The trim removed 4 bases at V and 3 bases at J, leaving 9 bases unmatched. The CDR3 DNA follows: TGTGCCAGCAGTTCCCTGACTAGCGTAGTTACAGATACGCAGTATTTT. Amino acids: CASSSLTSVVTDTQYF.

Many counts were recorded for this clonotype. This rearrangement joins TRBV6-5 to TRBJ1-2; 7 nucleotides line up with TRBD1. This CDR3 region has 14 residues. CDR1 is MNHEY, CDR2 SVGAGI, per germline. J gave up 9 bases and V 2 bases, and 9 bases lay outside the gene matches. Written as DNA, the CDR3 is TGTGCCAGCAGTTACGATCAGGGGGTTCAAAGCTACACCTTC. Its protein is CASSYDQGVQSYTF.

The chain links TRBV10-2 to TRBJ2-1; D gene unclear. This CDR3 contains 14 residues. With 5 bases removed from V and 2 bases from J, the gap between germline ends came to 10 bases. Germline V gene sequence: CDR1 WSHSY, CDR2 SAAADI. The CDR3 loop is CASSSDIAYNEQFF. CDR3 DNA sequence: TGCGCCAGCAGTAGTGACATCGCCTACAATGAGCAGTTCTTC.

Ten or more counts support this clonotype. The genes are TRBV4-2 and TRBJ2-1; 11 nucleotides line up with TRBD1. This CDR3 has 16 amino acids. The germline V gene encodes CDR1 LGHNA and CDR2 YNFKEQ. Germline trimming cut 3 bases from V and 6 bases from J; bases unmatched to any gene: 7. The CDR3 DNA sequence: TGTGCCAGCAGCCAGGAAATCGGGACAGGGGGCAATGAGCAGTTCTTC. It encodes CASSQEIGTGGNEQFF.

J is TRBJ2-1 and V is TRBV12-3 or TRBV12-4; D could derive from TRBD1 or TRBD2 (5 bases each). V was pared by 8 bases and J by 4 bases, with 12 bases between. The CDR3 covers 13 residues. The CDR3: CASGTPNYNEQFF. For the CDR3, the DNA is TGTGCCAGCGGGACGCCGAATTACAATGAGCAGTTCTTC.

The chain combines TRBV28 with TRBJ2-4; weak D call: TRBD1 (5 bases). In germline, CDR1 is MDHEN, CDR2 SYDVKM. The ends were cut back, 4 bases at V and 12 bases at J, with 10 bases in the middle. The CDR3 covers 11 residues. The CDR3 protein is CASSSRESQYF. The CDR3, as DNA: TGTGCCAGCAGTTCCAGGGAAAGTCAGTACTTC.

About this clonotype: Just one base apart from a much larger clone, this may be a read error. Here the CDR3 DNA reads TGTGACAGCAGCAATGGTGGCTACACCTTC. Protein sequence: CDSSNGGYTF. The V call is TRBV21-1, the J call TRBJ1-2. TRBV21-1 is assigned pseudogene status. The CDR3 sequence is 10 residues long.

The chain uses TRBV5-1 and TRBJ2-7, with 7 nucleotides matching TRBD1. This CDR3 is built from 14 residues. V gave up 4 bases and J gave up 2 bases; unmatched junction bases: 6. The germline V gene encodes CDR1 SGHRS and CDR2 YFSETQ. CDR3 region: CASSQGVGTYEQYF. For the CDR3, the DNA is TGCGCCAGCAGCCAGGGGGTAGGGACCTACGAGCAGTACTTC.

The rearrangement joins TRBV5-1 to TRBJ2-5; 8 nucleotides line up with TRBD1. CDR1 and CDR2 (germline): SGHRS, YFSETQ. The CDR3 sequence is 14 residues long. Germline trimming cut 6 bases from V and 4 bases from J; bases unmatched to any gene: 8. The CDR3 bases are TGCGCCAGCACCTCCTCCAGGGGGCTAGAGACCCAGTACTTC. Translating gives CASTSSRGLETQYF.

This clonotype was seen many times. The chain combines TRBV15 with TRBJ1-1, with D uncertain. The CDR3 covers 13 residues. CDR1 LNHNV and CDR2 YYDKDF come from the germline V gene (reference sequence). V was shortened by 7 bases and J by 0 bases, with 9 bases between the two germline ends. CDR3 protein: CATTRDLNTEAFF. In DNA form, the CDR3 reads TGTGCCACCACGCGTGACTTGAACACTGAAGCTTTCTTT.